This TCR beta chain derives from a study of EBV T-cell therapy then PD-1 blockade in nasopharyngeal carcinoma. The CDR3 extends over 17 amino acids. About this clone itself: As yet, its antigen is unknown.

Sequenced by immunoSEQ multiplex PCR; TCRdb stores in-frame clones only, minus some. The sample has some 19,000 clones, less than 90% seen once. Noted treatment: AdE1-LMPpoly-expanded autologous EBV-specific T-cell therapy followed by anti-PD-1 nivolumab. The TCR was taken from a middle-aged man with nasopharyngeal carcinoma. The material was CD8+ T cells from blood, obtained at roughly day 34 from a patient whose treatment included autologous EBV-specific T cells and nivolumab. V usage is TRBV1 and J usage is TRBJ1-2; the table's D call of TRBD1 was not tested on the DNA. TRBV1 is marked as a pseudogene. The DNA of the CDR3 is TGCACCAGCAGCCAAGATTGGACCAGGGGATTTAACTATGGCTACACCTTC. Its protein product is CTSSQDWTRGFNYGYTF.